This paragraph reports one T cell receptor beta chain. Its antigen is unknown. These data come from a study of cytomegalovirus exposure and HLA in healthy donors. General observations from the study: TCR beta sequences numbering roughly 16,000 were associated with HLA alleles at 0.05 false discovery rate in a later analysis.

The PCR ran on 60 Vbeta and 13 Jbeta primers. Data came from immunoSEQ multiplex PCR; TCRdb stores just in-frame clones and leaves some out. The table counts about 160,000 clones; 1% to 1.5% lies in the top ten. CDR1 SGHRS and CDR2 YFSETQ come from the germline V gene. The CDR3 runs to 13 residues. Sequencing used PBMCs. The TCR comes from a woman between 55 and 75 years old in good health and CMV-seronegative. This chain joins TRBV5-1 and TRBJ2-5, with TRBD1 matching 7 bases. The J call is in doubt because the DNA end fits TRBJ2-7 better. The CDR3 bases are TGCGCCAGCAGACAGGGGCCAGGAAACGAGCAGTACTTC. This gives the protein CASRQGPGNEQYF.